The 21 T cell receptor beta chains listed next were all sequenced from one sample in a study of cytomegalovirus exposure and HLA in healthy donors. PCR used 60 Vbeta primers and 13 Jbeta primers. The assay was immunoSEQ multiplex PCR, and TCRdb's table has in-frame clones only and misses some. The sample holds 200,000 to 250,000 clones; about 80% are singletons and the top ten take around 0.57%. Sequences were obtained from PBMCs. The receptors here all came from a middle-aged woman in good health and CMV-seronegative.

The chain has TRBV2 and TRBJ1-2; 8 bases match TRBD1. Germline CDR1 is SNHLY and CDR2 is FYNNEI. The CDR3 length is 13 residues. After removal of 7 bases from V and 3 bases from J, the junction contained 4 bases not matched to a gene. The CDR3 region is CASMVTGDYGYTF. The CDR3 DNA reads as TGTGCCAGCATGGTGACAGGGGACTATGGCTACACCTTC.

CDR3 DNA: TGTGCCGTAGATTCGGAGATCAACACCATATATTTT. Residues: CAVDSEINTIYF. The V call is TRBV6-1, the J call TRBJ1-3; D not resolved. Trimming left V 11 bases short and J 7 bases short, with 15 bases between. Germline values: CDR1 MNHNS, CDR2 SASEGT. The CDR3 spans 12 residues.

V is TRBV10-2 and J is TRBJ2-5; 10 nucleotides align to TRBD1. With V trimmed by 7 bases and J by 5 bases, 7 bases remained unmatched. This CDR3 comprises 14 residues. CDR1 is WSHSY and CDR2 is SAAADI in the germline V gene. CDR3 in DNA: TGCGCCAGCAAAACGACAGGGGGCATGGAGACCCAGTACTTC. Its protein is CASKTTGGMETQYF.

This clone was seen a handful of times. The chain couples TRBV12-5 to TRBJ2-1; the match to TRBD2 covers 13 bases. The CDR3 has 18 amino acids. V was clipped by 1 base and J by 8 bases; unmatched bases: 11. CDR1 is LGHNT, CDR2 FRNRAP, per germline. The CDR3 nucleotides read TGTGCTAGTGGTTTGGACTCACTAGCGGGGGGGCTGTTCGATGAGCAGTTCTTC. Protein sequence: CASGLDSLAGGLFDEQFF.

This clone has more than one count but fewer than ten. This rearrangement joins TRBV5-4 to TRBJ2-7; TRBD1 is a possible D gene (6 bases). Trimming removed 3 bases from V and 2 bases from J, with 12 bases in between. This CDR3 is 14 amino acids long. Germline V lookup: CDR1 SGHNT, CDR2 YYREEE (reference sequence). The CDR3 loop is CASSYAGQPYEQYF. The CDR3, as DNA: TGTGCCAGCAGCTACGCTGGACAGCCCTACGAGCAGTACTTC.

This clone came up a few times. This chain links TRBV19 with TRBJ2-5, with 8 nucleotides matching TRBD2. The V gene's germline CDR1 is LNHDA and CDR2 SQIVND (reference sequence). The CDR3 extends over 15 amino acids. V was clipped by 4 bases and J by 2 bases; unmatched bases: 6. CDR3 nucleotides: TGTGCCAGTAGTACGAGCGGGGGACCTCAAGAGACCCAGTACTTC. This codes for CASSTSGGPQETQYF.

The V and J genes are TRBV6-6 and TRBJ1-1; 10 nucleotides agree with TRBD1. CDR1 is MNHNY, CDR2 SVGAGI, per germline (reference sequence). With 5 bases clipped from V and 8 bases from J, the junction kept 5 bases outside the gene matches. The CDR3 consists of 13 residues. The CDR3 nucleotides read TGTGCCAGCAGTCTCGGACAGGGGGGAGAAGCTTTCTTT. Its translation is CASSLGQGGEAFF.

V is TRBV12-5 and J is TRBJ1-1, with a tentative D call TRBD1 (6 bases). CDR1 is LGHNT and CDR2 is FRNRAP in the germline V gene. V was cut by 8 bases and J by 1 base, with 20 bases left in between. CDR3 length: 16 residues. The CDR3 region has the DNA TGTGCTAGTTGTGATCGCGGGGGCCGTACGAACACTGAAGCTTTCTTT. It is translated as CASCDRGGRTNTEAFF.

The J gene is TRBJ1-2, the V gene TRBV7-2, with a weak D call TRBD1 (5 bases). The CDR3 covers 12 residues. CDR1 is SGHTA and CDR2 is FQGNSA in the germline V gene. V was clipped by 5 bases and J by 8 bases, with 12 bases between them. The CDR3 nucleotides read TGTGCCAGCAGCCCACTCAGGGTCGGCTACACCTTC. This gives the protein CASSPLRVGYTF.

The count of this clone is one. The chain uses TRBV14 and TRBJ1-4, with 7 bases that match TRBD1. CDR3 length equals 13 residues. With V trimmed by 4 bases and J by 6 bases, 2 bases remained unmatched. Germline assignment: CDR1 SGHDN and CDR2 FVKESK. This chain's CDR3 is CASSRGQDEKLFF. The CDR3 DNA reads TGTGCCAGCAGCCGCGGACAGGATGAAAAACTGTTTTTT.

This clone came up a few times. Within the sample, other DNA sequences also encode this same CDR3. This chain joins TRBV7-9 and TRBJ1-1; D ambiguous. The CDR3 spans 13 residues. The V end was cut by 2 bases, the J end by 2 bases, with 6 bases between. Germline assignment: CDR1 SEHNR and CDR2 FQNEAQ (reference sequence). The CDR3 sequence: CASSLSVNTEAFF. Written as DNA, the CDR3 is TGTGCCAGCAGCTTATCAGTTAACACTGAAGCTTTCTTT.

The J gene is TRBJ1-1, the V gene TRBV7-9; 11 bases fit TRBD1. The length of the CDR3 is 15 residues. The V gene end was trimmed by 4 bases and the J gene end by 3 bases; junction bases not matched to a gene: 4. Germline CDR1 is SEHNR and CDR2 is FQNEAQ (reference sequence). DNA for the CDR3: TGTGCCAGCAGCTCGGGACAGGGGGGACACACTGAAGCTTTCTTT. Its protein product is CASSSGQGGHTEAFF. Looking up the rest from reference TRBV7-9 and TRBJ1-1 gives the full variable domain: DTGVSQNPRHKITKRGQNVTFRCDPISEHNRLYWYRQTLGQGPEFLTYFQNEAQLEKSRLLSDRFSAERPKGSFSTLEIQRTEQGDSAMYLCASSSGQGGHTEAFFGQGTRLTVV.

This sequence joins TRBV5-6 and TRBJ1-2, with 9 bases lining up with TRBD1. After removal of 3 bases from V and 4 bases from J, the junction contained 4 bases not matched to a gene. Germline assignment: CDR1 SGHDT and CDR2 YYEEEE. The CDR3 is 14 amino acids. The CDR3 coding sequence is TGTGCCAGCAGCTCGGACAGGGGATCCTATGGCTACACCTTC. Its protein product is CASSSDRGSYGYTF.

This chain connects TRBV15 to TRBJ1-2; tentatively, D is TRBD1 (6 bases). V dropped 0 bases and J dropped 4 bases, with 9 bases sitting between them. The CDR3 loop spans 14 amino acids. In germline, CDR1 is LNHNV, CDR2 YYDKDF (reference sequence). Written as DNA, the CDR3 is TGTGCCACCAGCAGAGATCGGGGGGCCTATGGCTACACCTTC. Translation gives CATSRDRGAYGYTF.

The rearrangement uses TRBV7-2 and TRBJ2-7, with TRBD2 matching 10 bases. The CDR3 extends over 17 amino acids. With 5 bases clipped from V and 2 bases from J, the junction kept 12 bases outside the gene matches. The germline CDR1 and CDR2 sequences are SGHTA and FQGNSA. The CDR3 spells CASSPFEGLATPYEQYF. The CDR3, as DNA: TGTGCCAGCAGCCCATTCGAGGGACTAGCGACACCCTACGAGCAGTACTTC.

The rearrangement uses TRBV6-5 and TRBJ2-5; D is unclear. CDR3 length: 15 amino acids. The germline gives CDR1 MNHEY, CDR2 SVGAGI. V was cut by 2 bases and J by 2 bases, with 12 bases left in between. For the CDR3, the DNA is TGTGCCAGCAGTTACCAGTCAGGTAGTCAAGAGACCCAGTACTTC. Translated, it gives CASSYQSGSQETQYF.

This clone was picked up a small number of times. The rearrangement joins TRBV12-5 to TRBJ1-5; 7 bases map to TRBD1. CDR3 length: 13 residues. V lost 4 bases and J lost 5; bases outside the gene matches: 2. Germline loops: CDR1 LGHNT, CDR2 FRNRAP. CDR3 region: CASGSRGDQPQHF. Here the CDR3 DNA reads TGTGCTAGTGGTTCCAGGGGGGATCAGCCCCAGCATTTT.

This chain joins TRBV6-1 and TRBJ2-5; 8 nucleotides align to TRBD1. The CDR3 has 12 residues. Germline values: CDR1 MNHNS, CDR2 SASEGT. The trim removed 6 bases at V and 4 bases at J, leaving 1 base unmatched. CDR3 nucleotide sequence: TGTGCCAGCAGCGGACAGGGAGAGACCCAGTACTTC. Its translation: CASSGQGETQYF.

Notes on this clone: One end of the junction varies from germline; a read error may be responsible. The chain uses TRBV7-9 and TRBJ1-1; D possibly corresponds to TRBD1 (5 bases). The CDR3 covers 14 residues. Germline values: CDR1 SEHNR, CDR2 FQNEAQ (reference sequence). For the CDR3, the DNA is TGTTCCAGCAGCCCTATGCTAGGGGAAAGGTACGCTTTCTTT. Translating gives CSSSPMLGERYAFF. Using reference TRBV7-9 and TRBJ1-1 for the parts outside the CDR3, the full variable domain is DTGVSQNPRHKITKRGQNVTFRCDPISEHNRLYWYRQTLGQGPEFLTYFQNEAQLEKSRLLSDRFSAERPKGSFSTLEIQRTEQGDSAMYLCSSSPMLGERYAFFGQGTRLTVV.

The chain uses TRBV7-9 and TRBJ1-5; a possible D gene is TRBD1 (6 bases). CDR1 is SEHNR and CDR2 is FQNEAQ in the germline V gene (reference sequence). Between the trimmed V and J ends, which lost 1 base and 0 bases, there was a span of 13 bases. The CDR3 has 17 amino acids. CDR3 sequence reads: CASSLGGGRDSNQPQHF. The CDR3 DNA sequence: TGTGCCAGCAGCTTAGGGGGGGGCAGGGATAGCAATCAGCCCCAGCATTTT.

The V call is TRBV18, the J call TRBJ1-6; D is undetermined. Trimming removed 8 bases from V and 6 bases from J, with 14 bases in between. CDR3 length: 14 amino acids. Germline values: CDR1 KGHSH, CDR2 LQKENI. DNA for the CDR3: TGTGCCAGCGCCGCCGAGGGATTTAATTCACCCCTCCACTTT. As protein: CASAAEGFNSPLHF. The full variable domain, its missing parts supplied by reference TRBV18 and TRBJ1-6, is NAGVMQNPRHLVRRRGQEARLRCSPMKGHSHVYWYRQLPEEGLKFMVYLQKENIIDESGMPKERFSAEFPKEGPSILRIQQVVRGDSAAYFCASAAEGFNSPLHFGNGTRLTVT.